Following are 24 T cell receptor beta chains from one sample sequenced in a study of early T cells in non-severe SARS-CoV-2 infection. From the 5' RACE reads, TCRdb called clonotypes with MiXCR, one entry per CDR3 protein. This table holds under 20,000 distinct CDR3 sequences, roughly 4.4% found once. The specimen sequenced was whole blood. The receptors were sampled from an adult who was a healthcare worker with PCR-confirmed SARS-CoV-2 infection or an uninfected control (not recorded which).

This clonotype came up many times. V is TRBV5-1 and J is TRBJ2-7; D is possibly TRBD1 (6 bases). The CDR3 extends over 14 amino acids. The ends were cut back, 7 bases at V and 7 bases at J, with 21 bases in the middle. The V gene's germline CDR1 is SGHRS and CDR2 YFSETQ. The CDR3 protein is CASAVGDNQKEQYF. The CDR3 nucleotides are TGCGCCAGCGCCGTTGGGGACAACCAGAAAGAGCAGTACTTC.

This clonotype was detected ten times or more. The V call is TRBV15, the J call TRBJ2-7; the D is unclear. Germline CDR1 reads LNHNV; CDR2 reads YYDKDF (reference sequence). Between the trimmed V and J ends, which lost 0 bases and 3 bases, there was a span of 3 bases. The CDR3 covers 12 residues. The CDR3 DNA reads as TGTGCCACCAGCAGAGATCTCTACGAGCAGTACTTC. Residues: CATSRDLYEQYF.

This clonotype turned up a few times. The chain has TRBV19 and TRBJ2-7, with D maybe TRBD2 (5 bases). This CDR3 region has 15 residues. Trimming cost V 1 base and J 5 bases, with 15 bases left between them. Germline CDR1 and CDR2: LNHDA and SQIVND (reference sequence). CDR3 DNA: TGTGCCAGTAGTATAGCGGAGGTCCCATCGAACGAGCAGTACTTC. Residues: CASSIAEVPSNEQYF.

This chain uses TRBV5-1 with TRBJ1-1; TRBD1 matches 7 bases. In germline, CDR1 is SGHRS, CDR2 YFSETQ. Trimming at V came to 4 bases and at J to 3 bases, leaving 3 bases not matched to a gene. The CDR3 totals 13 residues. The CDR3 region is CASSGDRYTEAFF. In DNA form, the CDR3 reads TGCGCCAGCAGCGGGGACAGATACACTGAAGCTTTCTTT.

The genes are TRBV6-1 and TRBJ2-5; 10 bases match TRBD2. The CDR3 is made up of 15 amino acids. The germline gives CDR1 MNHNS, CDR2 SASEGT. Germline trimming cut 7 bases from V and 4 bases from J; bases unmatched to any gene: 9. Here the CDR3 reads CASTIAGGTSETQYF. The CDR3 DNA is TGTGCCAGCACTATAGCGGGGGGTACTTCAGAGACCCAGTACTTC.

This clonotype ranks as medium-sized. Written as DNA, the CDR3 is TGTGCCAGCAGCTCCCGGGACTATGTTAAGGACCATGAGCAGTTCTTC. It encodes CASSSRDYVKDHEQFF. This chain uses TRBV11-2 with TRBJ2-1; 7 nucleotides match TRBD2. Germline V lookup: CDR1 SGHAT, CDR2 FQNNGV. V lost 4 bases to trimming and J lost 8 bases; unmatched junction nucleotides: 14. The CDR3 runs 16 residues.

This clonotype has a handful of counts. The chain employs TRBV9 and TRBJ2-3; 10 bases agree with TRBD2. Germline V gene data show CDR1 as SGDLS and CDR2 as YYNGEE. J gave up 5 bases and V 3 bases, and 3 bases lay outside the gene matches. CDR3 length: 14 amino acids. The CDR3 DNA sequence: TGTGCCAGCAGCGAGGGGACTAGCGTAGATACGCAGTATTTT. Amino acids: CASSEGTSVDTQYF.

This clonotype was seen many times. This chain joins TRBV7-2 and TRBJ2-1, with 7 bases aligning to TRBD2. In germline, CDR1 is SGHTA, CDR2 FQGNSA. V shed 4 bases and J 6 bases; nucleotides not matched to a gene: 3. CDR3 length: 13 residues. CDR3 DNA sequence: TGTGCCAGCAGCTCCGGACTAGGCAATGAGCAGTTCTTC. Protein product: CASSSGLGNEQFF.

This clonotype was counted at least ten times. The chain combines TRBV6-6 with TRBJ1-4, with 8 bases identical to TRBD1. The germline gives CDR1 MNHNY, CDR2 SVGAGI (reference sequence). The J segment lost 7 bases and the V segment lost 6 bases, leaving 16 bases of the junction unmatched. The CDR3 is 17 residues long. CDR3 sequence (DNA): TGTGCCAGCAGCCCCGGACAGGGAAGAATGGGGAGTGAAAAACTGTTTTTT. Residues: CASSPGQGRMGSEKLFF.

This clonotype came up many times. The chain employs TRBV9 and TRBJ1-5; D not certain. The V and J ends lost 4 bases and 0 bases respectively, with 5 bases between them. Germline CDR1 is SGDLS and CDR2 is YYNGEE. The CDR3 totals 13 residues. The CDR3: CASSTYSNQPQHF. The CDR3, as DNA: TGTGCCAGCAGCACGTATAGCAATCAGCCCCAGCATTTT.

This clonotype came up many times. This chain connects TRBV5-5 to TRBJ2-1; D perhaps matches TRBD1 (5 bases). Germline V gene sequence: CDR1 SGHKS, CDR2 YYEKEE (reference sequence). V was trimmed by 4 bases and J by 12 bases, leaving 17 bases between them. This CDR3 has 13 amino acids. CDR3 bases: TGTGCCAGCAGCCTTATAGAGGCCCAGGGGCAGTTCTTC. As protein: CASSLIEAQGQFF.

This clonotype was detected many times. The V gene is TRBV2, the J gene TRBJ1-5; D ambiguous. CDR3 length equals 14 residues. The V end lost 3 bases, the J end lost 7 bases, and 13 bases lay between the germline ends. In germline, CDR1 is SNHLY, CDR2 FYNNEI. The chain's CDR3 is CASSERWAEQPQHF. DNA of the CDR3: TGTGCCAGCAGTGAGCGGTGGGCTGAGCAGCCCCAGCATTTT.

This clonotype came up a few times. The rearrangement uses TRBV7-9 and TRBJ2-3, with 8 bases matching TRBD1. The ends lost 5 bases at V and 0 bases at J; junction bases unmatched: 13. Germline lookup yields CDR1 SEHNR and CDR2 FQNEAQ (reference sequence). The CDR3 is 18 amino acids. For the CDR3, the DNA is TGTGCCAGCAGCATTTGGGACAGGTTTTCTGCTAGCACAGATACGCAGTATTTT. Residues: CASSIWDRFSASTDTQYF.

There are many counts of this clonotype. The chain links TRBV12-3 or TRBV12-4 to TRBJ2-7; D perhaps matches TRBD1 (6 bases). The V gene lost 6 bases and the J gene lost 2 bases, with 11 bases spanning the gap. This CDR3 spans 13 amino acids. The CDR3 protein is CASSLDRPYEQYF. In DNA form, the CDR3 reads TGTGCCAGCAGCCTTGACAGGCCCTACGAGCAGTACTTC.

DNA for the CDR3: TGTGCCAGCAGTGTCATCAGCGGGAGCTACGAGCAGTACTTC. It specifies CASSVISGSYEQYF. The gene calls are TRBV2 and TRBJ2-7, with 8 bases lining up with TRBD2. Per the germline V gene, CDR1 is SNHLY and CDR2 is FYNNEI. With 4 bases clipped from V and 3 bases from J, the junction kept 5 bases outside the gene matches. The CDR3 is 14 residues long.

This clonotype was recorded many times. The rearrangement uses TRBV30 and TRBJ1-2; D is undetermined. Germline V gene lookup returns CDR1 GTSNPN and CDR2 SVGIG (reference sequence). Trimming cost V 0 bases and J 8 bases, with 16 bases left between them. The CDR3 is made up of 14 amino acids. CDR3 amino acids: CAWSVPLSPRGYTF. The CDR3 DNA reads TGTGCCTGGAGTGTTCCCCTCTCCCCGAGGGGCTACACCTTC.

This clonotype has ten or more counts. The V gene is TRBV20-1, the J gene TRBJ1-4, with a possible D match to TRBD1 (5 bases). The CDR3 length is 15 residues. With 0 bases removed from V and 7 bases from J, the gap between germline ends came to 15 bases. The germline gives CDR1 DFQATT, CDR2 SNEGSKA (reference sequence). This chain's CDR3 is CSARDEGRGIEKLFF. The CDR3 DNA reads TGCAGTGCTAGAGATGAGGGGCGGGGAATTGAAAAACTGTTTTTT.

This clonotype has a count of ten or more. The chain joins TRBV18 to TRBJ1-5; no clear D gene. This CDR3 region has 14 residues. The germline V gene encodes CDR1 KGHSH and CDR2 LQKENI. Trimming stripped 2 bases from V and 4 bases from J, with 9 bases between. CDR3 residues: CASSPDYVNQPQHF. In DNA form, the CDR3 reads TGTGCCAGCTCACCAGATTATGTGAATCAGCCCCAGCATTTT.

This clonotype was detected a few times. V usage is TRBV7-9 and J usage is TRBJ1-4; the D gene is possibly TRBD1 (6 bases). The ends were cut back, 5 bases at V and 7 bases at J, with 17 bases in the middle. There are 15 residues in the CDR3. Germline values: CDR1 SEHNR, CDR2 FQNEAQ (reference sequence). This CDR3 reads CASSPGQSNGEKLFF. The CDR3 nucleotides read TGTGCCAGCAGCCCAGGACAGTCGAATGGTGAAAAACTGTTTTTT.

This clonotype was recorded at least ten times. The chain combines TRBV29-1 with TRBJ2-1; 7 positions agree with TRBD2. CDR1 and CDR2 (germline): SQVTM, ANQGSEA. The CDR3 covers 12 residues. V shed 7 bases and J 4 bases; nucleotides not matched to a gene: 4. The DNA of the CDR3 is TGCAGCGGTAGCGGGCGGTACAATGAGCAGTTCTTC. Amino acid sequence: CSGSGRYNEQFF.

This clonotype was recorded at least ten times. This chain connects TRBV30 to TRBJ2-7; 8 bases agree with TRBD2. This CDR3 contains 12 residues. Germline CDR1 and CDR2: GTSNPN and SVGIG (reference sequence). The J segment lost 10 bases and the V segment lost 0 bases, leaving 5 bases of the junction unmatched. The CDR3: CAWSVHSGKQYF. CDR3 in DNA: TGTGCCTGGAGTGTACATAGCGGGAAACAGTACTTC.

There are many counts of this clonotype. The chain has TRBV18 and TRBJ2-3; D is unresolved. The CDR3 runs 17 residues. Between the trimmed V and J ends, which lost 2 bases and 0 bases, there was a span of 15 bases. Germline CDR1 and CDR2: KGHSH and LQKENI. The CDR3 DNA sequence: TGTGCCAGCTCACCAGAGCGTCGAACCCCTAGCACAGATACGCAGTATTTT. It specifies CASSPERRTPSTDTQYF. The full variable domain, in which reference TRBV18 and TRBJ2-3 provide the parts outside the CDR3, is NAGVMQNPRHLVRRRGQEARLRCSPMKGHSHVYWYRQLPEEGLKFMVYLQKENIIDESGMPKERFSAEFPKEGPSILRIQQVVRGDSAAYFCASSPERRTPSTDTQYFGPGTRLTVL.

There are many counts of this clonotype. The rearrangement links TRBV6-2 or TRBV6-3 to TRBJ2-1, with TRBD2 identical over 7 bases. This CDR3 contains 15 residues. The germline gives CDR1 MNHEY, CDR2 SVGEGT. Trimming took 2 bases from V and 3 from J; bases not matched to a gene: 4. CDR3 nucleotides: TGTGCCAGCAGTTACGGGAGGGGAGTCTACAATGAGCAGTTCTTC. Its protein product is CASSYGRGVYNEQFF.

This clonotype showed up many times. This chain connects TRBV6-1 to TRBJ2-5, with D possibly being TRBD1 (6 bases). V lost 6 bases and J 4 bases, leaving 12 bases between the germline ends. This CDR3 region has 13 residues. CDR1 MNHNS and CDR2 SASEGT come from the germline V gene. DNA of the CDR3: TGTGCCAGCAGCATTACAGGGATAGAGACCCAGTACTTC. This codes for CASSITGIETQYF.